Listed here are 18 T cell receptor beta chains from one sample, sequenced in a study of Ad26.COV2.S vaccination and SARS-CoV-2 variants. Treatment reported: some 20 received Ad26.COV2.S at low or high dose, single or two shots; 5 received placebo; per-sample allocation not given. Collection of samples fell on day 63 after the first vaccine or placebo injection. Some clones are missing from TCRdb's copy, which holds only in-frame ones; the method was immunoSEQ multiplex PCR. The table includes over 250,000 clones, about 89% detected once. The material sequenced was peripheral blood, taken in a trial of Ad26.COV2.S vaccine versus placebo. These receptor sequences come from a person between 18 and 65 years old who received the Ad26.COV2.S COVID-19 vaccine or a placebo.

The rearrangement links TRBV19 to TRBJ1-6, with D perhaps TRBD1 (5 bases). The germline CDR1 and CDR2 sequences are LNHDA and SQIVND (reference sequence). Trimming cost V 10 bases and J 5 bases, with 15 bases left between them. CDR3 length: 14 residues. The CDR3 sequence: CAKGEGGHNSPLHF. Here the CDR3 DNA reads TGTGCCAAAGGGGAGGGTGGTCATAATTCACCCCTCCACTTT.

The rearrangement uses TRBV7-8 and TRBJ2-7, with TRBD1 matching 7 bases. Trimming took 5 bases from V and 3 from J; bases not matched to a gene: 7. Per germline, CDR1 SGHVS and CDR2 FQNEAQ. There are 14 residues in the CDR3. This chain's CDR3 is CASSVDRVDYEQYF. DNA of the CDR3: TGTGCCAGCAGCGTAGACAGGGTGGACTACGAGCAGTACTTC.

This chain links TRBV7-9 with TRBJ2-5; 8 bases are shared with TRBD2. This CDR3 is 18 amino acids long. V trimming: 3 bases; J trimming: 4 bases; junction bases outside the gene matches: 16. Germline assignment: CDR1 SEHNR and CDR2 FQNEAQ (reference sequence). The CDR3 is CASSFVGGSGGVGETQYF. CDR3 bases: TGTGCCAGCAGCTTTGTAGGAGGGAGCGGGGGAGTAGGAGAGACCCAGTACTTC.

The chain employs TRBV5-1 and TRBJ2-1; 7 bases map to TRBD2. The ends lost 3 bases at V and 8 bases at J; junction bases unmatched: 11. Germline V CDR1 and CDR2: SGHRS, YFSETQ. This CDR3 region has 15 residues. CDR3 sequence: CASSSGGGPSYEQFF. For the CDR3, the DNA is TGCGCCAGCAGCTCCGGGGGAGGGCCGAGTTATGAGCAGTTCTTC.

Here the CDR3 DNA reads TGTGCCAGCAGCTTAGCGCGGCCGGGCCAAGAGACCCAGTACTTC. Translation gives CASSLARPGQETQYF. This sequence joins TRBV7-8 and TRBJ2-5; D is ambiguous. V was trimmed by 0 bases and J by 1 base, leaving 9 bases between them. Germline-derived CDR1 and CDR2 are SGHVS and FQNEAQ. The CDR3 runs to 15 residues.

In nucleotides, the CDR3 is TGCGCCAGCAGCCAAGAGAGCTGGGATACGCAGTATTTT. It codes for CASSQESWDTQYF. The chain recombines TRBV4-3 with TRBJ2-3; no definite D call. Germline V CDR1 and CDR2: LGHNA, YSLEER. Trimming removed 0 bases at V and 6 bases at J, with 7 bases between. CDR3 length: 13 residues.

This clone has a single count. Other DNA sequences of this sample code for an identical CDR3. This rearrangement joins TRBV5-1 to TRBJ2-3; no clear D. CDR3 length: 12 amino acids. Germline assignment: CDR1 SGHRS and CDR2 YFSETQ. Trimming stripped 5 bases from V and 0 bases from J, with 4 bases between. The CDR3, as DNA: TGCGCCAGCAGTCAAAGCACAGATACGCAGTATTTT. Amino acid sequence: CASSQSTDTQYF.

CDR3 residues: CASSQWTSGDRHETQYF. CDR3 sequence (DNA): TGCGCCAGCAGCCAATGGACTAGCGGGGATCGGCACGAGACCCAGTACTTC. The chain is built from TRBV4-3 and TRBJ2-5, with 12 nucleotides matching TRBD2. The CDR3 is made up of 17 amino acids. The germline V gene has CDR1 LGHNA and CDR2 YSLEER. The trim removed 2 bases at V and 5 bases at J, leaving 9 bases unmatched.

This clone was counted between two and nine times. The V call is TRBV5-1, the J call TRBJ2-5; D gene ambiguous. CDR3 length equals 11 residues. V was clipped by 6 bases and J by 5 bases, with 8 bases between them. The germline V gene encodes CDR1 SGHRS and CDR2 YFSETQ. In DNA form, the CDR3 reads TGCGCCAGCATGATTTCGGAGACCCAGTACTTC. Translated: CASMISETQYF.

This chain uses TRBV7-6 with TRBJ1-1; TRBD1 matches at 11 bases. This CDR3 comprises 16 residues. Germline lookup yields CDR1 SGHVS and CDR2 FNYEAQ. Trimming at V came to 3 bases and at J to 0 bases, leaving 3 bases not matched to a gene. The CDR3 protein is CASSFGDRGMNTEAFF. The CDR3 coding sequence is TGTGCCAGCAGCTTTGGGGACAGGGGGATGAACACTGAAGCTTTCTTT. Looking up the rest from reference TRBV7-6 and TRBJ1-1 gives the full variable domain: GAGVSQSPRYKVTKRGQDVALRCDPISGHVSLYWYRQALGQGPEFLTYFNYEAQQDKSGLPNDRFSAERPEGSISTLTIQRTEQRDSAMYRCASSFGDRGMNTEAFFGQGTRLTVV.

This clone appeared a single time. V is TRBV3-1 (or the pseudogene TRBV3-2) and J is TRBJ1-4; the D gene is possibly TRBD1 (6 bases). The CDR3 extends over 15 amino acids. V was trimmed by 0 bases and J by 5 bases, leaving 10 bases between them. Germline V lookup: CDR1 LGHDT, CDR2 YNNKEL (reference sequence). CDR3 nucleotide sequence: TGTGCCAGCAGCCAAGATGTGCAGGGGAATGAAAAACTGTTTTTT. It codes for CASSQDVQGNEKLFF.

This clone was detected only a few times. The chain joins TRBV4-1 to TRBJ2-2; TRBD1 matches at 11 bases. This CDR3 contains 16 residues. J was trimmed by 4 bases and V by 2 bases; bases with no gene match: 3. Germline values: CDR1 MGHRA, CDR2 YSYEKL. CDR3 in DNA: TGCGCCAGCAGCCAATCCGGGACAGGGGGCACCGGGGAGCTGTTTTTT. It specifies CASSQSGTGGTGELFF.

The gene calls are TRBV27 and TRBJ2-1; D possibly corresponds to TRBD2 (7 bases). Germline CDR1 is MNHEY and CDR2 is SMNVEV (reference sequence). V was shortened by 3 bases and J by 2 bases, with 8 bases between the two germline ends. This CDR3 is 14 amino acids long. The CDR3 loop reads CASSFGGPYNEQFF. In DNA form, the CDR3 reads TGTGCCAGCAGTTTCGGGGGGCCCTACAATGAGCAGTTCTTC.

J is TRBJ1-4 and V is TRBV3-1 (or the pseudogene TRBV3-2); D call uncertain. Germline V CDR1 and CDR2: LGHDT, YNNKEL (reference sequence). CDR3 length: 15 residues. V was pared by 1 base and J by 4 bases, with 10 bases between. In nucleotides, the CDR3 is TGTGCCAGCAGCCAAGCGGCCGCGGTTAATGAAAAACTGTTTTTT. Protein sequence: CASSQAAAVNEKLFF.

To note about this clone: Other DNA sequences in the sample encode the same CDR3. The chain combines TRBV6-5 with TRBJ2-7; a weak D match, TRBD1 (5 bases). Trimming shortened V by 0 bases and J by 2 bases, and 8 bases separated the two germline ends. The CDR3 totals 14 residues. Germline CDR1 MNHEY, CDR2 SVGAGI. The CDR3 DNA reads as TGTGCCAGCAGTTACTCTAGGGGTACCTACGAGCAGTACTTC. It encodes CASSYSRGTYEQYF.

The rearrangement uses TRBV29-1 and TRBJ2-5; TRBD2 matches 7 bases. Germline lookup yields CDR1 SQVTM and CDR2 ANQGSEA. V lost 4 bases and J lost 1; bases outside the gene matches: 15. This CDR3 contains 17 residues. CDR3 DNA sequence: TGCAGCGTTGGGGGGATGCGGATGCGGGGGACCCAAGAGACCCAGTACTTC. Residues: CSVGGMRMRGTQETQYF.

V and J are TRBV12-5 and TRBJ2-5; 8 bases agree with TRBD1. This CDR3 has 12 residues. Germline V gene data show CDR1 as LGHNT and CDR2 as FRNRAP. V was clipped by 9 bases and J by 1 base; unmatched bases: 1. The CDR3 nucleotides read TGTGCTAGCCAGGGGGCCCAAGAGACCCAGTACTTC. Amino acid sequence: CASQGAQETQYF.

The chain joins TRBV2 to TRBJ2-7; no reliable D call. Trimming took off 4 bases at V and 6 bases at J, with 16 bases between the two ends. From germline, CDR1 is SNHLY and CDR2 FYNNEI. This CDR3 comprises 14 residues. CDR3 nucleotides: TGTGCCAGCAGTGGGCTCCTAGGGTGGGGCGAGCAGTACTTC. Its protein product is CASSGLLGWGEQYF.